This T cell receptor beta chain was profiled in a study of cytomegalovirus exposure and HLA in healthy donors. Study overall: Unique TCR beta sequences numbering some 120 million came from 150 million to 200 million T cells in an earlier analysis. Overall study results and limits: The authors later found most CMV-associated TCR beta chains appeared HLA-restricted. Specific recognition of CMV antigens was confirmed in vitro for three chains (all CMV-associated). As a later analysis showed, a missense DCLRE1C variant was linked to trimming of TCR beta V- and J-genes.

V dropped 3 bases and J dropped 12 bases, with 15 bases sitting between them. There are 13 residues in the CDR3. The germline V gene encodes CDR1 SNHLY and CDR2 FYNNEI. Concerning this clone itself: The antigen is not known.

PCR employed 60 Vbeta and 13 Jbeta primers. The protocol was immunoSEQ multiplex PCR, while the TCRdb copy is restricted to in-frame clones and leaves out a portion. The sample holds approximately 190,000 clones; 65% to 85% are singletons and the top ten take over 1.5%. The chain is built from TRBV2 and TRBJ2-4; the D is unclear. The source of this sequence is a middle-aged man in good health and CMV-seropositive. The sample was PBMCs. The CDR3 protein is CASSDEVETPQYF. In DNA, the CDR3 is TGTGCCAGCAGTGATGAGGTCGAAACCCCTCAGTACTTC. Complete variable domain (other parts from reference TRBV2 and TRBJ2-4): EPEVTQTPSHQVTQMGQEVILRCVPISNHLYFYWYRQILGQKVEFLVSFYNNEISEKSEIFDDQFSVERPDGSNFTLKIRSTKLEDSAMYFCASSDEVETPQYFGAGTRLSVL.